The clone carrying this TCR beta chain was counted at least ten times. Trimming cost V 4 bases and J 3 bases; bases outside gene matches: 7. This CDR3 comprises 15 residues. Germline loops: CDR1 SEHNR, CDR2 FQNEAQ (reference sequence). The iRepertoire nested amplicon-rescue multiplex PCR amplified TCR alpha and beta CDR3s from RNA. Input was about 95-400 ng of tissue mRNA or PBMC total RNA. TCRdb reanalysed the multiplex PCR reads using MiXCR and keeps one entry per CDR3 protein. The sample shows 84,000 or so distinct CDR3 sequences, about 25% of them seen only once. This specimen belongs to a study of glioma-infiltrating T cells.

This TCR was recovered from a human donor with low-grade glioma or glioblastoma, undergoing nonglioma brain surgery, or in good health (not recorded which). The chain combines TRBV7-9 with TRBJ2-7; 9 bases agree with TRBD1. The sequenced sample consisted of glioma tissue, nonneoplastic brain tissue, or PBMCs (not recorded which). The CDR3 DNA follows: TGTGCCAGCAGCTCCCCGGGACAGGGCTTCTACGAGCAGTACTTC. It specifies CASSSPGQGFYEQYF.